A single sample is the source of the 2 T cell receptor beta chains below, sequenced in a study of blood T cell repertoires in COVID-19. The assay was immunoSEQ multiplex PCR, and TCRdb's table has in-frame clones only and misses some. Of tens of thousands of clones listed, more than 75% are singletons. The sequenced sample consisted of peripheral blood. The receptor source for this set is a woman aged 60-75 years with COVID-19, enrolled during active disease.

The chain employs TRBV5-4 and TRBJ2-7, with TRBD2 matching over 15 bases. V lost 6 bases, J lost 4 bases, and 5 bases stayed unmatched. The CDR3 spans 15 residues. CDR1 and CDR2 from the germline V gene are SGHNT and YYREEE (reference sequence). CDR3 nucleotide sequence: TGTGCCAGCACCAAAGGGACTAGCGGGAGGTACGAGCAGTACTTC. Translating gives CASTKGTSGRYEQYF.

The CDR3 loop is CASRQLTGNNSPLHF. For the CDR3, the DNA is TGTGCCAGTAGACAACTCACAGGGAATAATTCACCCCTCCACTTT. The V gene is TRBV19, the J gene TRBJ1-6, with D tentatively TRBD1 (6 bases). Germline CDR1 and CDR2: LNHDA and SQIVND (reference sequence). Deletions cut 6 bases from V and 5 bases from J, with 14 bases between. This CDR3 region has 15 residues.